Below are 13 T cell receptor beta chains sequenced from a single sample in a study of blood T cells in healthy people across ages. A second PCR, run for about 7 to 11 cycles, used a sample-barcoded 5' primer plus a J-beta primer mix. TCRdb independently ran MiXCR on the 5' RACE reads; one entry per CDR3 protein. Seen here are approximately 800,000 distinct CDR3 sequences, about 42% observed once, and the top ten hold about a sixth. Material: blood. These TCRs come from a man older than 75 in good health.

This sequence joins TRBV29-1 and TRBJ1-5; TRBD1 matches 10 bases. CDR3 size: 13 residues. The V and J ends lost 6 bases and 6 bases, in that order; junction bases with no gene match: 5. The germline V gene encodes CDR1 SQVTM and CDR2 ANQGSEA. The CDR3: CSVGQGVGQPQHF. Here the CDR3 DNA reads TGCAGCGTCGGACAGGGGGTGGGTCAGCCCCAGCATTTT.

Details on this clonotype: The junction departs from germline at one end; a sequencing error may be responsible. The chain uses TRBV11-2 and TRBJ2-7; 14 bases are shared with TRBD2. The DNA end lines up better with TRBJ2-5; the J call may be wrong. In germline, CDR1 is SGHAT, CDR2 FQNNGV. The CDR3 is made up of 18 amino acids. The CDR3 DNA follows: TGTGCCAACAGCTTAGATCTTCTGGGACTAGCGGGAGCAGAGACCCAGTACTTC. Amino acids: CANSLDLLGLAGAETQYF.

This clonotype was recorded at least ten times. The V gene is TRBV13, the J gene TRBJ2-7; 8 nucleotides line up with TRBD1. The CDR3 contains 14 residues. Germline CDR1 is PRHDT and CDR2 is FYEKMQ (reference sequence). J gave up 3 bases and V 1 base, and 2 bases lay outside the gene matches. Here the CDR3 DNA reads TGTGCCAGCAGCTTAGTAGGACAGGGCTACGAGCAGTACTTC. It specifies CASSLVGQGYEQYF.

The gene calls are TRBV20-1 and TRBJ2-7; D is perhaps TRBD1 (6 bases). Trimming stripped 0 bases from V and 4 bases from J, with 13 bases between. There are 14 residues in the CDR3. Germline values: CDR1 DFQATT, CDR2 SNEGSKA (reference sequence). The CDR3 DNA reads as TGCAGTGCTAGAGAAACTAAACAGGGTTACGAGCAGTACTTC. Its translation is CSARETKQGYEQYF.

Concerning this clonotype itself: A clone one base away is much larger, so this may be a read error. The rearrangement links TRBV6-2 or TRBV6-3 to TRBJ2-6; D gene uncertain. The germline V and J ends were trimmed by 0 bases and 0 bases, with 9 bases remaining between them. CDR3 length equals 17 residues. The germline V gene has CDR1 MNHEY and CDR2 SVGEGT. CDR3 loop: CASSYSDGRSGANVLTF. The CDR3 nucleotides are TGTGCCAGCAGTTACTCTGATGGTCGCTCTGGGGCCAACGTCCTGACTTTC.

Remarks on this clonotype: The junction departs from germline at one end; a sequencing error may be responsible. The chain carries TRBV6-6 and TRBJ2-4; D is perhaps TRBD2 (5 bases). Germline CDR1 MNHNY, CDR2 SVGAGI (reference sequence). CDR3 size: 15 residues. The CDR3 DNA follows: TGTGCCAGCACTACCACTAGGGCTGGCTCCTACGAGCCGTGCTTC. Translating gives CASTTTRAGSYEPCF.

In nucleotides, the CDR3 is TGCAGCGTTGGGGCGGGAGATGGGAATGAGCAGTTCTTC. As protein: CSVGAGDGNEQFF. This sequence joins TRBV29-1 and TRBJ2-1; 7 bases match TRBD2. The V and J ends lost 4 bases and 7 bases, in that order; junction bases with no gene match: 7. The CDR3 covers 13 residues. CDR1 and CDR2 (germline): SQVTM, ANQGSEA.

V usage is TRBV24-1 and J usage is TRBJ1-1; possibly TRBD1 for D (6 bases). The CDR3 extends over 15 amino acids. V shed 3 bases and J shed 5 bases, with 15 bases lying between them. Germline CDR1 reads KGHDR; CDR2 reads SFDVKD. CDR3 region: CATSDGTGTMTEAFF. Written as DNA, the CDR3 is TGTGCCACCAGTGATGGGACCGGGACAATGACTGAAGCTTTCTTT.

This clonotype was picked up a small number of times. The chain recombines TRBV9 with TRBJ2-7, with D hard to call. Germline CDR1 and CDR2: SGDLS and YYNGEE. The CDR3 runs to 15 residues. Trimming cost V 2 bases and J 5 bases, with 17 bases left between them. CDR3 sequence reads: CASSVHLSAEHEQYF. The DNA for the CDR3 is TGTGCCAGCAGCGTTCACCTCTCAGCAGAGCACGAGCAGTACTTC.

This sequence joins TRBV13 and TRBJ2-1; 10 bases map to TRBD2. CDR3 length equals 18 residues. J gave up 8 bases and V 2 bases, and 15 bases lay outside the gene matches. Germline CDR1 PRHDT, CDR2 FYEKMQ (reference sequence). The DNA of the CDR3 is TGTGCCAGCAGCTTACAATCTACCGGGACTAGCGAATGGGATGAGCAGTTCTTC. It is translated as CASSLQSTGTSEWDEQFF.

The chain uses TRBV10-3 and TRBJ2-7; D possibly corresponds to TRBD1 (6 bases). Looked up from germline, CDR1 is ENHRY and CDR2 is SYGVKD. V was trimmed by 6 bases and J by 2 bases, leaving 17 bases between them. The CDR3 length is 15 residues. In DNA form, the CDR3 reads TGTGCCATCAGACCACAGGGATCGGTTACCTACGAGCAGTACTTC. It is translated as CAIRPQGSVTYEQYF.

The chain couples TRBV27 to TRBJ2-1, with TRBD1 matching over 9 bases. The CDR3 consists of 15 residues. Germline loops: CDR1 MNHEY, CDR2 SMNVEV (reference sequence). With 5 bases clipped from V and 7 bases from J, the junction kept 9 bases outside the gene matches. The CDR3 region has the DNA TGTGCCAGCAGTGACCCGGGACAGGGTCGGAATGAGCAGTTCTTC. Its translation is CASSDPGQGRNEQFF.

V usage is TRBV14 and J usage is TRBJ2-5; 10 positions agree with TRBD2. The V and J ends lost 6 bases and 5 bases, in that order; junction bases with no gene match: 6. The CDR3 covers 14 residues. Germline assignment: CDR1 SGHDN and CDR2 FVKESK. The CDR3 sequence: CASRPSGRWETQYF. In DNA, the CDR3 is TGTGCCAGCAGACCTAGCGGGAGATGGGAGACCCAGTACTTC.